This TCR beta chain emerged from a study of T-cell reconstitution after alpha-beta-depleted transplantation in children. Whole-study findings and limits: There were reportedly several hundred expanded graft clones from which alpha-beta T cells came about two months after transplant. Newly produced T cells mostly accounted for T-cell counts and diversity one year post-transplant. Surviving recipient T cells and thymic progenitors underlay high day-60 TCRbeta diversity in some patients.

For TCRbeta, the library was prepared with unique molecular identifiers. TCRdb reanalysed the PCR reads using MiXCR and keeps one entry per CDR3 protein. This table holds approximately 44,000 distinct CDR3 sequences, approximately 6.1% found once. This clonotype was recorded many times. Antigen: not known. The receptor was derived from a female patient aged 2-9 years who had a stem cell transplant for aplastic anemia, so the T cells may come from the graft donor. The sequenced sample was PBMCs, mostly from graft donor cells, obtained 60 days after TCRalphabeta/CD19-depleted stem cell transplant.

The DNA of the CDR3 is TGCAGTGCTGAACCCCCAGGGAGGTGGGGTGGCTACACCTTC. Protein sequence: CSAEPPGRWGGYTF. V is TRBV20-1 and J is TRBJ1-2; possibly TRBD1 for D (5 bases). The CDR3 sequence is 14 residues long. Germline V gene lookup returns CDR1 DFQATT and CDR2 SNEGSKA (reference sequence). The V end was cut by 5 bases, the J end by 7 bases, with 20 bases between.